This is a list of T cell receptor beta chains from one sample in a study of cytomegalovirus exposure and HLA in healthy donors. Data came from immunoSEQ multiplex PCR; TCRdb stores just in-frame clones and leaves some out. Of about 59,000 clones detected, roughly four fifths appear once; the ten largest clones hold approximately 1.5%. Source material: PBMCs. The receptors originated from a human donor in good health. CDR3s leave out the opening cysteine and the closing phenylalanine or tryptophan. The size of a clone is reported for some rows only, either as once, few or many, or as a class for expanded clones.

- | TRBV7-7 | ASSPGPGLTGELF
- | TRBV6-1 | ASSWTVLNNQPQH
- | TRBV11-2 | ASSLWRGVYTGELF
- | TRBV6-4 | ASSLAGEMGEQF
- | TRBV9 | ASSVDHSSGNTIY
once | TRBV7-3 | ASSPRGWDSSHEQY
- | TRBV11-2 | ASSLGTAGVYNEQF
- | TRBV4-2 | ASGLQGAVDEQF
- | TRBV12-5 | ASGSRAGELF
- | TRBV4-3 | ASSQRRGGPDTQY